A selection of T cell receptor beta chains follows, all from one sample in a study of blood T cell repertoires in COVID-19. The table came from immunoSEQ multiplex PCR; TCRdb's copy has only in-frame clones and leaves some out. The table shows under 450,000 clones, with less than 90% occurring only once. Sequenced: peripheral blood. The receptors here all came from a woman in her sixties or seventies with COVID-19, enrolled during active disease. CDR3s leave out the opening cysteine and the closing phenylalanine or tryptophan. The order of the fields is J gene, V gene, CDR3 protein.

J: TRBJ1-1; V: TRBV9; CDR3: ASSVTGGTRRTEAF
J: TRBJ1-2; V: TRBV19; CDR3: ASTGGSNSLYGYT
J: TRBJ2-7; V: TRBV19; CDR3: ASSKGGAAYEQY
J: TRBJ2-3; V: TRBV5-1; CDR3: ASSLVAAPSTDTQY
J: TRBJ2-3; V: TRBV6-5; CDR3: ASSPRGLAGDTQY
J: TRBJ1-6; V: TRBV4-1; CDR3: ASSRDRGEDSPLH
J: TRBJ2-2; V: TRBV4-2; CDR3: ASSQDRLAGFWGELF
J: TRBJ2-2; V: TRBV6-2/TRBV6-3; CDR3: ASSYSNRMNTGELF
J: TRBJ2-7; V: TRBV7-9; CDR3: ASSLAAYEQY
J: TRBJ1-6; V: TRBV30; CDR3: AWDGGSSYNSPLH
J: TRBJ1-1; V: TRBV11-3; CDR3: ASSLEGQAEAF
J: TRBJ1-6; V: TRBV7-8; CDR3: ASSATRSGLGNSPLH
J: TRBJ2-5; V: TRBV10-2; CDR3: ASSSQGAGAETQY
J: TRBJ2-4; V: TRBV27; CDR3: ASRKQGQVAKNIQY
J: TRBJ1-2; V: TRBV5-1; CDR3: ASSLPLPSGNGYT
J: TRBJ1-4; V: TRBV5-1; CDR3: ASSLTATNEKLF
J: TRBJ2-7; V: TRBV7-3; CDR3: ASSLTDKYEQY
J: TRBJ2-1; V: TRBV20-1; CDR3: SASEDGRIFNNEQF
J: TRBJ2-1; V: TRBV7-3; CDR3: ASSLGAGGHNEQF
J: TRBJ2-3; V: TRBV29-1; CDR3: SALGVEATDTQY
J: TRBJ2-5; V: TRBV2; CDR3: ASSKRGTSGGAQY
J: TRBJ2-1; V: TRBV15; CDR3: ATSRGRGGNEQF
J: TRBJ2-5; V: TRBV12-3/TRBV12-4; CDR3: ASRNPGGTQY
J: TRBJ2-1; V: TRBV18; CDR3: ASSQGLEGTEQF
J: TRBJ1-2; V: TRBV6-5; CDR3: ASSYSIARGDGYT
J: TRBJ1-2; V: TRBV4-1; CDR3: ASSQDPGYGYT
J: TRBJ1-4; V: TRBV7-9; CDR3: ASSQGFATNEKLF